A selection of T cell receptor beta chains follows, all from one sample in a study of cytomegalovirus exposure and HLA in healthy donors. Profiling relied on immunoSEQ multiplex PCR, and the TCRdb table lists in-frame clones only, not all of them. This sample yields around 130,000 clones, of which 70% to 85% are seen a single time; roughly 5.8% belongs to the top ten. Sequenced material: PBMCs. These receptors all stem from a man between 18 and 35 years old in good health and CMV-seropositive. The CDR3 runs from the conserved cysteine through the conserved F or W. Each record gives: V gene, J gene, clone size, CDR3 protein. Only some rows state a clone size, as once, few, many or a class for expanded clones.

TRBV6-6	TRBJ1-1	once	CASSYMGTGGTEAFF
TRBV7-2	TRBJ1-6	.	CASSPRTGDLNSPLHF
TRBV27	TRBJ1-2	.	CASSFVQGYAYGYTF
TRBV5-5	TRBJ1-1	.	CASTSIARPGEAFF
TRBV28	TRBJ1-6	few	CASSPPGTGNSPLHF
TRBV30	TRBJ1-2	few	CAWSVRSYGYTF
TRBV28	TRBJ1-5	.	CASSLLTGAAQPQHF
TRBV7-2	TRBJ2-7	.	CASSPPGLAFRSEQYF
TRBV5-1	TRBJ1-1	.	CASRDQGNTEAFF
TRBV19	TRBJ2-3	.	CATTIATGTDTQYF
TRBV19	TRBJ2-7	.	CASSIARGNSYEQYF
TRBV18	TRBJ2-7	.	CASSPFSAEQYF
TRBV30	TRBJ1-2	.	CAWSAPRGSLWGYTF
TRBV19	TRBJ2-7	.	CASSTRQSFYEQYF
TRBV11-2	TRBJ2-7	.	CASSPLAGGLSYEQYF
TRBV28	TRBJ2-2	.	CASSLNTGELFF
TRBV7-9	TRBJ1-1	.	CASRRLQGTEAFF
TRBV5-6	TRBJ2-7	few	CASTLQAGTIYEQYF
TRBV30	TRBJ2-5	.	CAWRRGRETQYF
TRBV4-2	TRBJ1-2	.	CASSQGTEKGLTYGYTF
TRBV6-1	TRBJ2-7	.	CASSEKGASSYEQYF
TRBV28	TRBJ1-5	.	CASSFEGDQPQHF